Below, 23 T cell receptor beta chains from the same sample are listed, as sequenced in a study of T cell changes during pregnancy in multiple sclerosis. TCRdb's copy holds only in-frame clones and misses some; the assay was immunoSEQ multiplex PCR. The data hold tens of thousands of clones, with about 88% observed a single time. This sample comprised CD4+ T cells from peripheral blood mononuclear cells, obtained in the third trimester of pregnancy. These receptors were collected from a female donor with multiple sclerosis, enrolled in a pregnancy study.

The gene calls are TRBV19 and TRBJ2-3; D unclear. Trimming shortened V by 6 bases and J by 4 bases, and 5 bases separated the two germline ends. Per the germline V gene, CDR1 is LNHDA and CDR2 is SQIVND (reference sequence). The CDR3 consists of 11 residues. CDR3 protein: CASSEADTQYF. The CDR3 DNA follows: TGTGCCAGTAGCGAGGCAGATACGCAGTATTTT.

The chain couples TRBV9 to TRBJ2-7; 12 bases are shared with TRBD2. The CDR3 length is 17 residues. Germline CDR1 is SGDLS and CDR2 is YYNGEE. V shed 1 base, J shed 0 bases, and the junction held 5 bases outside the gene matches. CDR3 DNA sequence: TGTGCCAGCAGCGTAACCCAACTAGCGGGGGGCTCCTACGAGCAGTACTTC. Translating gives CASSVTQLAGGSYEQYF.

This sequence joins TRBV19 and TRBJ2-7; 7 nucleotides line up with TRBD2. In germline, CDR1 is LNHDA, CDR2 SQIVND (reference sequence). CDR3 size: 16 residues. Unmatched junction bases numbered 14, after V lost 5 bases and J lost 4 bases. CDR3 residues: CASSRIGRSGVYEQYF. In nucleotides, the CDR3 is TGTGCCAGTAGTCGTATCGGGAGGAGTGGGGTTTACGAGCAGTACTTC.

V is TRBV27 and J is TRBJ2-5; D is perhaps TRBD1 (6 bases). The V gene lost 1 base and the J gene lost 7 bases, with 13 bases spanning the gap. CDR1 and CDR2 from the germline V gene are MNHEY and SMNVEV (reference sequence). The CDR3 is 14 residues long. The CDR3 spells CASSLFRGSGTQYF. CDR3 bases: TGTGCCAGCAGTTTATTTAGGGGGTCGGGGACCCAGTACTTC.

This chain uses TRBV6-1 with TRBJ1-3; D perhaps matches TRBD1 (5 bases). The CDR3 spans 13 residues. V was clipped by 3 bases and J by 7 bases, with 10 bases between them. The germline gives CDR1 MNHNS, CDR2 SASEGT. The CDR3 reads CASSDRAINTIYF. For the CDR3, the DNA is TGTGCCAGCAGTGACAGGGCTATCAACACCATATATTTT.

The chain has TRBV19 and TRBJ2-6; tentative D call: TRBD1 (5 bases). The V and J ends lost 9 bases and 1 base respectively, with 25 bases between them. This CDR3 contains 19 residues. The germline gives CDR1 LNHDA, CDR2 SQIVND (reference sequence). CDR3 protein: CASTPRAGNRFSGANVLTF. In DNA, the CDR3 is TGTGCCAGCACCCCGCGAGCAGGGAACCGGTTTTCTGGGGCCAACGTCCTGACTTTC. The full variable domain, completed using reference TRBV19 and TRBJ2-6, is DGGITQSPKYLFRKEGQNVTLSCEQNLNHDAMYWYRQDPGQGLRLIYYSQIVNDFQKGDIAEGYSVSREKKESFPLTVTSAQKNPTAFYLCASTPRAGNRFSGANVLTFGAGSRLTVL.

V usage is TRBV9 and J usage is TRBJ1-1, with D perhaps TRBD1 (6 bases). This CDR3 region has 14 residues. Deletions cut 4 bases from V and 1 base from J, with 11 bases between. Per germline, CDR1 SGDLS and CDR2 YYNGEE. CDR3 region: CASSPGHWNTEAFF. For the CDR3, the DNA is TGTGCCAGCAGCCCGGGACATTGGAACACTGAAGCTTTCTTT.

This clone was seen a single time. This chain connects TRBV11-2 to TRBJ2-3, with 9 positions matching TRBD2. The CDR3 sequence is 16 residues long. V lost 5 bases to trimming and J lost 14 bases; unmatched junction nucleotides: 20. Germline V CDR1 and CDR2: SGHAT, FQNNGV. The CDR3 protein is CASSPGMGRGGRWRYF. As DNA, the CDR3 is TGTGCCAGCAGCCCCGGGATGGGGCGGGGGGGCCGTTGGCGGTATTTT.

The chain uses TRBV19 and TRBJ1-5; 9 nucleotides line up with TRBD1. J lost 0 bases, V lost 4 bases, and 10 bases had no gene match. Germline V gives CDR1 LNHDA, CDR2 SQIVND (reference sequence). The CDR3 loop spans 18 amino acids. The CDR3, as DNA: TGTGCCAGTAGTAGGTACCGGGACAGGGACCATAGCAATCAGCCCCAGCATTTT. Its translation: CASSRYRDRDHSNQPQHF.

The chain joins TRBV27 to TRBJ2-7; 7 positions agree with TRBD2. The germline CDR1 and CDR2 sequences are MNHEY and SMNVEV (reference sequence). V was clipped by 6 bases and J by 3 bases; unmatched bases: 5. The CDR3 has 13 residues. This CDR3 is CASSRTSVYEQYF. The CDR3 coding sequence is TGTGCCAGCAGCCGCACTAGCGTCTACGAGCAGTACTTC.

V usage is TRBV11-1 and J usage is TRBJ2-3; 7 bases fit TRBD1. Germline V gives CDR1 SGHAT, CDR2 FQDESV (reference sequence). The CDR3 contains 14 residues. Trimming removed 3 bases from V and 2 bases from J; junction bases left unmatched: 2. Written as DNA, the CDR3 is TGTGCCAGCAGCTTGGGACAGTTCACAGATACGCAGTATTTT. Translating gives CASSLGQFTDTQYF. Combining the CDR3 with reference TRBV11-1 and TRBJ2-3 gives the whole variable domain EAEVAQSPRYKITEKSQAVAFWCDPISGHATLYWYRQILGQGPELLVQFQDESVVDDSQLPKDRFSAERLKGVDSTLKIQPAELGDSAMYLCASSLGQFTDTQYFGPGTRLTVL.

The J gene is TRBJ2-1, the V gene TRBV2; D gene uncertain. The CDR3 totals 14 residues. Germline-derived CDR1 and CDR2 are SNHLY and FYNNEI. V dropped 5 bases and J dropped 2 bases, with 10 bases sitting between them. CDR3 sequence reads: CASSRTATYNEQFF. As DNA, the CDR3 is TGTGCCAGCAGTCGCACAGCAACCTACAATGAGCAGTTCTTC.

V usage is TRBV5-1 and J usage is TRBJ1-1; D might be TRBD1 (6 bases). The CDR3 spans 15 residues. The V end lost 4 bases, the J end lost 4 bases, and 17 bases lay between the germline ends. Germline V lookup: CDR1 SGHRS, CDR2 YFSETQ. Here the CDR3 DNA reads TGCGCCAGCAGCCCACAGGGTCAGGGAGCCACTGAAGCTTTCTTT. As protein: CASSPQGQGATEAFF. Supplemented by reference TRBV5-1 and TRBJ1-1, the full variable domain reads KAGVTQTPRYLIKTRGQQVTLSCSPISGHRSVSWYQQTPGQGLQFLFEYFSETQRNKGNFPGRFSGRQFSNSRSEMNVSTLELGDSALYLCASSPQGQGATEAFFGQGTRLTVV.

The rearrangement uses TRBV6-6 and TRBJ1-4, with 8 bases fitting TRBD1. This CDR3 is 14 amino acids long. Germline V gene lookup returns CDR1 MNHNY and CDR2 SVGAGI (reference sequence). Trimming cost V 7 bases and J 8 bases; bases outside gene matches: 9. This CDR3 reads CASKRTGIGEKLFF. The CDR3 coding sequence is TGTGCCAGCAAAAGGACAGGGATCGGGGAAAAACTGTTTTTT.

The V gene is TRBV6-4, the J gene TRBJ2-7; TRBD2 matches 7 bases. The ends lost 10 bases at V and 2 bases at J; junction bases unmatched: 8. The germline gives CDR1 MRHNA, CDR2 SNTAGT. The CDR3 totals 13 residues. The CDR3, as DNA: TGTGCCATTAGCGGGCCCCTTGCCTACGAGCAGTACTTC. Its protein product is CAISGPLAYEQYF.

The chain joins TRBV6-1 to TRBJ1-5, with 7 bases aligning to TRBD1. This CDR3 region has 13 residues. The trim removed 10 bases at V and 4 bases at J, leaving 7 bases unmatched. Germline V gene lookup returns CDR1 MNHNS and CDR2 SASEGT. CDR3 residues: CATTGQPNQPQHF. CDR3 DNA sequence: TGTGCCACTACGGGACAGCCGAATCAGCCCCAGCATTTT.

This clone was counted once. The J gene is TRBJ2-7, the V gene TRBV2; D is unresolved. Deletions cut 7 bases from V and 1 base from J, with 11 bases between. CDR1 SNHLY and CDR2 FYNNEI come from the germline V gene. This CDR3 has 13 amino acids. CDR3 DNA sequence: TGTGCCAGCATGTACGGAGTTTCCTACGAGCAGTACTTC. Translation: CASMYGVSYEQYF. Full variable domain (outside the CDR3, taken from reference TRBV2 and TRBJ2-7): EPEVTQTPSHQVTQMGQEVILRCVPISNHLYFYWYRQILGQKVEFLVSFYNNEISEKSEIFDDQFSVERPDGSNFTLKIRSTKLEDSAMYFCASMYGVSYEQYFGPGTRLTVT.

The chain combines TRBV5-4 with TRBJ2-3, with D unclear. V was trimmed by 4 bases and J by 3 bases, leaving 15 bases between them. The CDR3 consists of 15 residues. Germline V CDR1 and CDR2: SGHNT, YYREEE (reference sequence). In DNA form, the CDR3 reads TGTGCCAGCAGCGCGGCCACCACCGGGACAGATACGCAGTATTTT. It is translated as CASSAATTGTDTQYF.

The J gene is TRBJ2-7, the V gene TRBV18; the D gene is possibly TRBD2 (6 bases). Trimming took 2 bases from V and 1 from J, leaving 9 bases between them. The germline V gene has CDR1 KGHSH and CDR2 LQKENI. The CDR3 is 14 amino acids. The CDR3: CASSPLGLSYEQYF. CDR3 sequence (DNA): TGTGCCAGCTCACCATTAGGACTATCCTACGAGCAGTACTTC.

The chain has TRBV4-2 and TRBJ1-2; possibly TRBD1 for D (6 bases). Looked up from germline, CDR1 is LGHNA and CDR2 is YNFKEQ. The V end was cut by 6 bases, the J end by 0 bases, with 17 bases between. The CDR3 loop spans 16 amino acids. The CDR3 sequence: CASREQGQHSNYGYTF. CDR3 nucleotides: TGTGCCAGCAGGGAACAGGGTCAACACTCTAACTATGGCTACACCTTC.

The rearrangement uses TRBV27 and TRBJ2-7, with 7 positions matching TRBD1. V shed 5 bases, J shed 4 bases, and the junction held 8 bases outside the gene matches. Germline V gene sequence: CDR1 MNHEY, CDR2 SMNVEV (reference sequence). CDR3 length: 14 amino acids. The CDR3 loop reads CASSRQGNRYEQYF. The CDR3 DNA follows: TGTGCCAGCAGTCGACAGGGAAATAGGTACGAGCAGTACTTC.

On this clone: This sample includes further DNA sequences coding for the same CDR3. The V and J genes are TRBV20-1 and TRBJ2-7; D remains unclear. Germline V gene data show CDR1 as DFQATT and CDR2 as SNEGSKA (reference sequence). The V end was cut by 0 bases, the J end by 3 bases, with 3 bases between. The CDR3 covers 11 residues. The CDR3 here is CSARDNYEQYF. CDR3 DNA: TGCAGTGCTAGAGACAACTACGAGCAGTACTTC.

The chain couples TRBV25-1 to TRBJ2-1; tentative D call: TRBD2 (5 bases). V lost 1 base and J lost 1, with 17 bases in between. Germline V CDR1 and CDR2: MGHDK, SYGVNS. The CDR3 spans 18 residues. The chain's CDR3 is CASSESPGVARSYNEQFF. The CDR3 DNA reads TGTGCCAGCAGTGAATCCCCCGGGGTAGCGAGGTCCTACAATGAGCAGTTCTTC.